This TCR beta chain was captured in a study of T cell repertoires in cytomegalovirus infection. The overall study: CMV epitopes, recently identified HLA-C-restricted and well-studied HLA-B-restricted, were used. It can be stated that public TCR beta signatures indicated CMV infection as well as a matching HLA type. General study findings and limits: CMV-specific HLA-C-restricted TCR beta clonotypes dominated the ex vivo response.

TCRdb reanalysed the reads using MiXCR and keeps one entry per CDR3 protein. The repertoire holds under 120,000 distinct CDR3 sequences, over 40% seen once, with about two thirds in the top ten. This clonotype has just a few counts. The antigen remains unidentified. The V gene's germline CDR1 is MGHRA and CDR2 YSYEKL. The CDR3 runs 14 residues. Trimming shortened V by 0 bases and J by 4 bases, and 9 bases separated the two germline ends. The sequence came from a human donor in good health (CMV status not recorded). Some clones in this sample may be carry-over from other donors' samples. Sequenced material: CD8+ T cells from cultured PBMCs, taken from culture after CMV antigen stimulation. The chain carries TRBV4-1 and TRBJ1-2; TRBD1 might be the D (5 bases). The CDR3 bases are TGCGCCAGCAGCCAAGATTGGGGACCCTATGGCTACACCTTC. The encoded protein is CASSQDWGPYGYTF.